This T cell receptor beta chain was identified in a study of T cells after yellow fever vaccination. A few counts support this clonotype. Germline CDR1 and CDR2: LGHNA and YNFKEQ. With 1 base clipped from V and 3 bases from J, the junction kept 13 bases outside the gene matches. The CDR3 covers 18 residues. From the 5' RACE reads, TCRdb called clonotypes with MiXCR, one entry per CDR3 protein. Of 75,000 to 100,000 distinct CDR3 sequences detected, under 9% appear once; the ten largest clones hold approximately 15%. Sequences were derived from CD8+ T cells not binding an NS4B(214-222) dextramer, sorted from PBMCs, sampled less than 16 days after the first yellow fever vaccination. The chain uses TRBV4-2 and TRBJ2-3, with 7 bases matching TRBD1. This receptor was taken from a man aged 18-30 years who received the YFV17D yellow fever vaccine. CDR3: CASSQALGLTGQTDTQYF. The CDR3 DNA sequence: TGTGCCAGCAGCCAAGCCCTAGGTCTAACGGGACAGACAGATACGCAGTATTTT.